This passage covers 25 T cell receptor beta chains from one sample sequenced in a study of T cell changes during pregnancy in multiple sclerosis (dated by TCRdb to between 2018 and 2020). Libraries were constructed by the immunoSEQ multiplex PCR assay. TCRdb provides this immuneACCESS table in a form limited to in-frame rearrangements. Some clones are lacking; in checked studies, under half of them reflect an unresolved V gene, and why the rest are absent is not known. Here the sample has around 26,000 clones; roughly nine tenths occur a single time. 15% to 20% of the sample goes to the ten largest clones. Sequences were derived from CD8+ T cells from peripheral blood mononuclear cells, sampled in the second trimester of pregnancy. The receptors stem from a female donor with multiple sclerosis, enrolled in a pregnancy study.

The chain employs TRBV6-1 and TRBJ1-2; TRBD1 is a possible D gene (6 bases). CDR1 is MNHNS, CDR2 SASEGT, per germline. V was trimmed by 1 base and J by 14 bases, leaving 14 bases between them. The CDR3 loop spans 12 amino acids. The CDR3 DNA reads TGTGCCAGCAGTGAAGTACGGGGGGCTCTAACCTTC. This translates into CASSEVRGALTF.

This sequence joins TRBV5-1 and TRBJ2-7, with 14 bases identical to TRBD2. CDR3 length: 17 residues. Germline values: CDR1 SGHRS, CDR2 YFSETQ. Losses at the gene ends were 0 bases for V and 6 bases for J; bases not matched to a gene: 8. The CDR3 DNA sequence: TGCGCCAGCAGCTTGGGTACGGGACTAGCGGGAGTAGGCGAGCAGTACTTC. This encodes CASSLGTGLAGVGEQYF.

V and J are TRBV7-8 and TRBJ1-1; D ambiguous. This CDR3 contains 11 residues. V was shortened by 5 bases and J by 4 bases, with 5 bases between the two germline ends. Germline V gives CDR1 SGHVS, CDR2 FQNEAQ. The CDR3 nucleotides are TGTGCCAGCAGCCCGGTCACTGAAGCTTTCTTT. Encoded protein: CASSPVTEAFF.

The chain joins TRBV27 to TRBJ2-1; a possible D gene is TRBD2 (6 bases). The ends were cut back, 2 bases at V and 3 bases at J, with 11 bases in the middle. This CDR3 contains 15 residues. CDR1 MNHEY and CDR2 SMNVEV come from the germline V gene (reference sequence). CDR3 region: CASSLGDSRYNEQFF. CDR3 coding DNA: TGTGCCAGCAGTTTAGGGGACTCACGCTACAATGAGCAGTTCTTC.

The chain combines TRBV10-3 with TRBJ2-1, with a tentative D call TRBD1 (5 bases). The CDR3 is 15 amino acids. Germline V gives CDR1 ENHRY, CDR2 SYGVKD. The ends were cut back, 8 bases at V and 2 bases at J, with 16 bases in the middle. CDR3 in DNA: TGTGCCATCGGGTCGACCAGGGCGGCCTACAATGAGCAGTTCTTC. Translated: CAIGSTRAAYNEQFF.

V gene TRBV7-2 combines with J gene TRBJ2-2, with 9 bases fitting TRBD2. Germline trimming cut 2 bases from V and 7 bases from J; bases unmatched to any gene: 8. Germline V gene lookup returns CDR1 SGHTA and CDR2 FQGNSA. This CDR3 has 16 amino acids. The CDR3 nucleotides read TGTGCCAGCAGCTTAATTAGCGGGAGTGTGGGCGGGGAGCTGTTTTTT. Amino acids: CASSLISGSVGGELFF.

This chain joins TRBV7-9 and TRBJ2-3; a possible D gene is TRBD2 (5 bases). This CDR3 region has 13 residues. The V gene's germline CDR1 is SEHNR and CDR2 FQNEAQ (reference sequence). Trimming stripped 10 bases from V and 2 bases from J, with 13 bases between. The CDR3 region has the DNA TGTGCCACCGAGCGGCCAAACACAGATACGCAGTATTTT. Protein sequence: CATERPNTDTQYF.

The V call is TRBV4-3, the J call TRBJ1-2; D uncertain. This CDR3 is built from 16 residues. The V end was cut by 3 bases, the J end by 8 bases, with 22 bases between. Per the germline V gene, CDR1 is LGHNA and CDR2 is YSLEER. In nucleotides, the CDR3 is TGCGCCAGCAGCCACTTCCTCGGGGAAAGGACGCTAGGCTACACCTTC. Encoded protein: CASSHFLGERTLGYTF.

The rearrangement links TRBV5-5 to TRBJ1-4, with D tentatively TRBD1 (5 bases). V was trimmed by 2 bases and J by 8 bases, leaving 25 bases between them. CDR3 length equals 18 residues. Germline CDR1 and CDR2: SGHKS and YYEKEE (reference sequence). The CDR3 sequence is CASSFFVDPGIGWEKLFF. CDR3 in DNA: TGTGCCAGCAGCTTTTTCGTCGACCCAGGGATAGGATGGGAAAAACTGTTTTTT. Supplemented by reference TRBV5-5 and TRBJ1-4, the full variable domain reads DAGVTQSPTHLIKTRGQQVTLRCSPISGHKSVSWYQQVLGQGPQFIFQYYEKEERGRGNFPDRFSARQFPNYSSELNVNALLLGDSALYLCASSFFVDPGIGWEKLFFGSGTQLSVL.

V and J are TRBV4-3 and TRBJ1-1; tentative D call: TRBD1 (6 bases). The CDR3 extends over 15 amino acids. The ends were cut back, 0 bases at V and 2 bases at J, with 10 bases in the middle. CDR1 and CDR2 from the germline V gene are LGHNA and YSLEER. DNA for the CDR3: TGCGCCAGCAGCCAAGAAGGGGGACCTAACACTGAAGCTTTCTTT. Residues: CASSQEGGPNTEAFF.

J is TRBJ2-7 and V is TRBV19; a weak D match, TRBD1 (6 bases). V was trimmed by 6 bases and J by 3 bases, leaving 12 bases between them. Germline assignment: CDR1 LNHDA and CDR2 SQIVND (reference sequence). CDR3 length: 13 amino acids. The CDR3 region has the DNA TGTGCCAGTAGAACGACAGGTAGCTACGAGCAGTACTTC. This gives the protein CASRTTGSYEQYF.

This clone occurred once. V is TRBV28 and J is TRBJ2-1; TRBD2 might be the D (5 bases). Germline V gene lookup returns CDR1 MDHEN and CDR2 SYDVKM. This CDR3 spans 15 amino acids. V was cut by 6 bases and J by 3 bases, with 15 bases left in between. CDR3 DNA sequence: TGTGCCAGCAGCCTCGGGGTCCTCTACTACAATGAGCAGTTCTTC. Translated: CASSLGVLYYNEQFF.

The CDR3 DNA is TGTGCCAGCAGCTTAAATTCCTTAGCGGGAGTTTACGAGCAGTACTTC. Amino acid sequence: CASSLNSLAGVYEQYF. The rearrangement links TRBV7-8 to TRBJ2-7; 9 bases match TRBD2. The CDR3 contains 16 residues. V lost 2 bases, J lost 4 bases, and 9 bases stayed unmatched. Germline assignment: CDR1 SGHVS and CDR2 FQNEAQ. The full variable domain, rest sourced from reference TRBV7-8 and TRBJ2-7, is GAGVSQSPRYKVAKRGQDVALRCDPISGHVSLFWYQQALGQGPEFLTYFQNEAQLDKSGLPSDRFFAERPEGSVSTLKIQRTQQEDSAVYLCASSLNSLAGVYEQYFGPGTRLTVT.

The chain has TRBV5-6 and TRBJ2-3, with a tentative D call TRBD2 (5 bases). This CDR3 region has 14 residues. Per the germline V gene, CDR1 is SGHDT and CDR2 is YYEEEE. Deletions cut 4 bases from V and 4 bases from J, with 13 bases between. The CDR3 DNA is TGTGCCAGCAGCCCGAGGGCTAGCCCAGATACGCAGTATTTT. Translation gives CASSPRASPDTQYF.

The rearrangement joins TRBV9 to TRBJ1-3, with 8 positions matching TRBD1. Germline-derived CDR1 and CDR2 are SGDLS and YYNGEE. CDR3 size: 15 residues. With V trimmed by 3 bases and J by 0 bases, 2 bases remained unmatched. DNA of the CDR3: TGTGCCAGCAGCGCTGACAGGGGCTCTGGAAACACCATATATTTT. Translated: CASSADRGSGNTIYF.

In DNA, the CDR3 is TGTGCCAGCAGCTTGGCCTACCGGGACAGCAACCAAGAGACCCAGTACTTC. Protein: CASSLAYRDSNQETQYF. V usage is TRBV5-4 and J usage is TRBJ2-5; 7 bases align to TRBD1. Trimming cost V 0 bases and J 0 bases; bases outside gene matches: 8. The V gene's germline CDR1 is SGHNT and CDR2 YYREEE (reference sequence). This CDR3 is 17 amino acids long.

This clone was observed once. The chain is built from TRBV28 and TRBJ1-1; D is possibly TRBD1 (6 bases). V gave up 8 bases and J gave up 8 bases, with 12 bases separating them. Germline V lookup: CDR1 MDHEN, CDR2 SYDVKM. The CDR3 contains 11 residues. The CDR3 DNA is TGTGCCAGCTCATGGCAGGGGGAAGCTTTCTTT. This translates into CASSWQGEAFF.

The CDR3 region has the DNA TGTGCCAGCAGCCTTAGCGGTACCTACAATGAGCAGTTCTTC. It translates to CASSLSGTYNEQFF. The rearrangement joins TRBV5-6 to TRBJ2-1, with a tentative D call TRBD2 (6 bases). The V end was cut by 4 bases, the J end by 2 bases, with 10 bases between. Germline V gives CDR1 SGHDT, CDR2 YYEEEE. There are 14 residues in the CDR3. The full variable domain, rest sourced from reference TRBV5-6 and TRBJ2-1, is DAGVTQSPTHLIKTRGQQVTLRCSPKSGHDTVSWYQQALGQGPQFIFQYYEEEERQRGNFPDRFSGHQFPNYSSELNVNALLLGDSALYLCASSLSGTYNEQFFGPGTRLTVL.

This chain links TRBV19 with TRBJ2-7, with 7 bases matching TRBD2. The CDR3 contains 13 residues. J was trimmed by 2 bases and V by 4 bases; bases with no gene match: 2. Germline V CDR1 and CDR2: LNHDA, SQIVND (reference sequence). The CDR3 sequence: CASSSGRPYEQYF. CDR3 DNA: TGTGCCAGTAGTAGCGGGAGACCCTACGAGCAGTACTTC.

The gene calls are TRBV7-8 and TRBJ2-7; 7 bases are a match to TRBD1. After removal of 1 base from V and 4 bases from J, the junction contained 4 bases not matched to a gene. The CDR3 contains 14 residues. Germline loops: CDR1 SGHVS, CDR2 FQNEAQ. The CDR3 region is CASSLEGAPYEQYF. Here the CDR3 DNA reads TGTGCCAGCAGCTTAGAGGGGGCACCTTACGAGCAGTACTTC.

CDR3 sequence: CASSIPTAGLAAHNEQFF. The CDR3, as DNA: TGTGCCAGTAGTATCCCGACCGCGGGACTAGCAGCTCACAATGAGCAGTTCTTC. The rearrangement uses TRBV19 and TRBJ2-1; 9 bases fit TRBD2. V lost 3 bases to trimming and J lost 5 bases; unmatched junction nucleotides: 14. This CDR3 region has 18 residues. In germline, CDR1 is LNHDA, CDR2 SQIVND (reference sequence).

This chain joins TRBV9 and TRBJ2-2; 11 bases agree with TRBD2. The CDR3 loop spans 17 amino acids. V shed 1 base, J shed 6 bases, and the junction held 8 bases outside the gene matches. Germline CDR1 reads SGDLS; CDR2 reads YYNGEE. DNA of the CDR3: TGTGCCAGCAGCGTAAATTTAGCGGGAGGGCCCGCCGGGGAGCTGTTTTTT. As protein: CASSVNLAGGPAGELFF.

The chain carries TRBV7-9 and TRBJ2-3; TRBD2 agrees at 8 bases. The J segment lost 0 bases and the V segment lost 5 bases, leaving 4 bases of the junction unmatched. CDR3 length: 15 residues. The germline gives CDR1 SEHNR, CDR2 FQNEAQ (reference sequence). CDR3: CASSPSGSSTDTQYF. The CDR3 coding sequence is TGTGCCAGCAGCCCTAGCGGGTCTAGCACAGATACGCAGTATTTT. Combining the CDR3 with reference TRBV7-9 and TRBJ2-3 gives the whole variable domain DTGVSQNPRHKITKRGQNVTFRCDPISEHNRLYWYRQTLGQGPEFLTYFQNEAQLEKSRLLSDRFSAERPKGSFSTLEIQRTEQGDSAMYLCASSPSGSSTDTQYFGPGTRLTVL.

This clone was counted a single time. The chain joins TRBV2 to TRBJ1-2; a weak D match, TRBD1 (5 bases). CDR1 and CDR2 from the germline V gene are SNHLY and FYNNEI. Deletions cut 3 bases from V and 3 bases from J, with 17 bases between. This CDR3 spans 16 amino acids. As DNA, the CDR3 is TGTGCCAGCAGTGAGTCCCGAGACAGCAACCACTATGGCTACACCTTC. Translation gives CASSESRDSNHYGYTF.

This chain uses TRBV27 with TRBJ1-2; D is possibly TRBD1 (5 bases). This CDR3 contains 14 residues. Trimming took 0 bases from V and 2 from J, leaving 7 bases between them. CDR1 is MNHEY and CDR2 is SMNVEV in the germline V gene (reference sequence). The DNA for the CDR3 is TGTGCCAGCAGTTTATCCCCAGGGAACTATGGCTACACCTTC. It translates to CASSLSPGNYGYTF.